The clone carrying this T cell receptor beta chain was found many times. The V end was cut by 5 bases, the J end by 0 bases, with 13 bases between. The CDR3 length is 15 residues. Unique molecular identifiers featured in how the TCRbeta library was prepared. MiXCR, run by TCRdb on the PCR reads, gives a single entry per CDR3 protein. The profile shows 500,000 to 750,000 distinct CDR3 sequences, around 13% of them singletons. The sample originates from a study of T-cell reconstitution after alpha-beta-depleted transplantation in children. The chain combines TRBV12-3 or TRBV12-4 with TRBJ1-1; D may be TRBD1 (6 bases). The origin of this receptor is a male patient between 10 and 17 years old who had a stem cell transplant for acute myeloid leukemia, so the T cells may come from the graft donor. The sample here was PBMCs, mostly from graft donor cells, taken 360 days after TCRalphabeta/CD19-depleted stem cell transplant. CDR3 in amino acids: CASSPGQYMNTEAFF. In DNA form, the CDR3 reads TGTGCCAGCAGTCCTGGACAGTACATGAACACTGAAGCTTTCTTT.